What follows are 26 T cell receptor beta chains derived from one specimen sequenced in a study of blood T cell repertoires in COVID-19. Generated by immunoSEQ multiplex PCR, the TCRdb table keeps only in-frame clones and is missing some. The table has around 300,000 clones, around 90% seen once. Material for sequencing was peripheral blood. The receptors stem from a man younger than 35 with active or convalescent COVID-19.

The J gene is TRBJ2-1, the V gene TRBV23-1; 10 positions match TRBD1. TRBV23-1 belongs to the ORF category, with a function that is uncertain. This CDR3 is built from 15 residues. The V and J ends lost 6 bases and 3 bases, in that order; junction bases with no gene match: 5. The CDR3, as DNA: TGCGCCAGCAGGACCGGGACAGGGGTCTACAATGAGCAGTTCTTC. Translation gives CASRTGTGVYNEQFF.

This chain links TRBV18 with TRBJ1-5; 8 positions match TRBD1. The CDR3 has 17 residues. Germline V gene sequence: CDR1 KGHSH, CDR2 LQKENI. The J segment lost 6 bases and the V segment lost 6 bases, leaving 16 bases of the junction unmatched. The chain's CDR3 is CASSPRQGQRSSQPQHF. The CDR3 DNA sequence: TGTGCCAGCTCGCCTCGACAGGGGCAGAGGTCTAGTCAGCCCCAGCATTTT.

The genes are TRBV4-1 and TRBJ2-7; TRBD1 aligns across 9 bases. This CDR3 has 14 residues. Germline V CDR1 and CDR2: MGHRA, YSYEKL. Trimming took 3 bases from V and 6 from J; bases not matched to a gene: 6. CDR3 sequence (DNA): TGCGCCAGCAGCCATCGGACAGGGGATGGCGAGCAGTACTTC. This translates into CASSHRTGDGEQYF.

The chain uses TRBV15 and TRBJ2-4, with D possibly matching TRBD1 (7 bases). This CDR3 is 17 amino acids long. In germline, CDR1 is LNHNV, CDR2 YYDKDF (reference sequence). Trimming shortened V by 3 bases and J by 0 bases, and 15 bases separated the two germline ends. CDR3 residues: CATSRENRGLAKNIQYF. The CDR3 DNA is TGTGCCACCAGCAGGGAAAACAGGGGACTAGCCAAAAACATTCAGTACTTC.

The chain couples TRBV7-2 to TRBJ1-2, with 7 bases fitting TRBD1. V shed 4 bases, J shed 2 bases, and the junction held 4 bases outside the gene matches. This CDR3 region has 14 residues. CDR1 is SGHTA and CDR2 is FQGNSA in the germline V gene. This CDR3 is CASSYRDSNYGYTF. The CDR3 nucleotides are TGTGCCAGCAGCTACCGGGACAGCAACTATGGCTACACCTTC.

The chain couples TRBV19 to TRBJ1-5; D perhaps matches TRBD1 (6 bases). Germline CDR1 is LNHDA and CDR2 is SQIVND (reference sequence). V was shortened by 7 bases and J by 0 bases, with 19 bases between the two germline ends. CDR3 length: 17 residues. The CDR3 DNA reads as TGTGCCAGTACCCGGGAGGGGGGAGCATATAGCAATCAGCCCCAGCATTTT. Translated, it gives CASTREGGAYSNQPQHF.

The rearrangement uses TRBV2 and TRBJ1-5; 7 bases are a match to TRBD1. CDR1 is SNHLY and CDR2 is FYNNEI in the germline V gene. The CDR3 is made up of 14 amino acids. V trimming: 10 bases; J trimming: 5 bases; junction bases outside the gene matches: 11. For the CDR3, the DNA is TGTGCCACAAGTCAGGGGGTCGGCGATCAGCCCCAGCATTTT. This encodes CATSQGVGDQPQHF.

This clone was seen once. A read error may account for a junction end that differs from germline. The CDR3 nucleotides read TGTGCCAGCAGCTTCGGACTAGCGGGGGCCCCTCTCTTGATCTTC. Translated, it gives CASSFGLAGAPLLIF. The J gene is TRBJ2-1, the V gene TRBV5-5; 13 nucleotides align to TRBD2. CDR1 is SGHKS, CDR2 YYEKEE, per germline (reference sequence). The CDR3 sequence is 15 residues long.

The chain joins TRBV15 to TRBJ2-1; 8 positions agree with TRBD2. Unmatched junction bases numbered 12, after V lost 5 bases and J lost 9 bases. CDR3 length: 15 amino acids. Germline-derived CDR1 and CDR2 are LNHNV and YYDKDF (reference sequence). DNA of the CDR3: TGTGCCACCAGCGCCCACGACGGGGGGGCCGCTGAGCAGTTCTTC. Protein product: CATSAHDGGAAEQFF.

This chain links TRBV2 with TRBJ1-4; a possible D gene is TRBD1 (5 bases). Germline V gene sequence: CDR1 SNHLY, CDR2 FYNNEI. The CDR3 contains 14 residues. Trimming shortened V by 6 bases and J by 5 bases, and 13 bases separated the two germline ends. CDR3 in amino acids: CASRQATENEKLFF. The CDR3 DNA sequence: TGTGCCAGCAGACAGGCTACCGAAAATGAAAAACTGTTTTTT.

V is TRBV5-4 and J is TRBJ1-2; D remains ambiguous. Germline V CDR1 and CDR2: SGHNT, YYREEE (reference sequence). V lost 4 bases, J lost 0 bases, and 13 bases lay in between. The CDR3 runs to 15 residues. The CDR3 DNA reads as TGTGCCAGCAGCCAGTCGTTAGCCTCTAACTATGGCTACACCTTC. It yields the protein CASSQSLASNYGYTF. Drawing the rest from reference TRBV5-4 and TRBJ1-2, the complete variable domain is ETGVTQSPTHLIKTRGQQVTLRCSSQSGHNTVSWYQQALGQGPQFIFQYYREEENGRGNFPPRFSGLQFPNYSSELNVNALELDDSALYLCASSQSLASNYGYTFGSGTRLTVV.

This sequence joins TRBV5-1 and TRBJ2-3; tentative D call: TRBD2 (6 bases). V was pared by 4 bases and J by 0 bases, with 12 bases between. Germline V gene sequence: CDR1 SGHRS, CDR2 YFSETQ. CDR3 size: 15 residues. As DNA, the CDR3 is TGCGCCAGCAGCCCCTGGGCGGGGAGCACAGATACGCAGTATTTT. Residues: CASSPWAGSTDTQYF.

The chain recombines TRBV4-1 with TRBJ2-2; D gene unclear. V dropped 4 bases and J dropped 7 bases, with 7 bases sitting between them. Germline CDR1 reads MGHRA; CDR2 reads YSYEKL. The length of the CDR3 is 12 residues. The DNA of the CDR3 is TGCGCCAGCAGCCCCCCCTTCGGGGAGCTGTTTTTT. Encoded protein: CASSPPFGELFF.

The chain recombines TRBV7-8 with TRBJ1-2; D may be TRBD1 (5 bases). The germline V and J ends were trimmed by 1 base and 8 bases, with 17 bases remaining between them. CDR1 SGHVS and CDR2 FQNEAQ come from the germline V gene. The CDR3 runs 15 residues. The CDR3 sequence is CASSLGITGAGGYTF. CDR3 bases: TGTGCCAGCAGCTTAGGAATAACAGGAGCTGGGGGCTACACCTTC.

The genes are TRBV29-1 and TRBJ1-1, with TRBD1 matching over 7 bases. CDR3 length equals 15 residues. Per germline, CDR1 SQVTM and CDR2 ANQGSEA. Trimming removed 7 bases from V and 3 bases from J; junction bases left unmatched: 14. CDR3 sequence (DNA): TGCAGCGGAGGACCCACGGACAGGAGGTACACTGAAGCTTTCTTT. This encodes CSGGPTDRRYTEAFF.

The chain employs TRBV5-1 and TRBJ2-7, with a weak D call TRBD2 (5 bases). Germline V CDR1 and CDR2: SGHRS, YFSETQ. There are 11 residues in the CDR3. V dropped 7 bases and J dropped 6 bases, with 11 bases sitting between them. CDR3 in DNA: TGCGCCAGCGGTGTCGAGGGCGAGCAGTACTTC. It codes for CASGVEGEQYF.

V usage is TRBV7-2 and J usage is TRBJ1-6, with a weak D call TRBD1 (5 bases). The CDR3 totals 16 residues. Germline V gives CDR1 SGHTA, CDR2 FQGNSA. Trimming stripped 6 bases from V and 8 bases from J, with 20 bases between. The CDR3 is CASRHTGSRDDSPLHF. CDR3 nucleotide sequence: TGTGCCAGCAGACATACAGGCAGCCGAGATGATTCACCCCTCCACTTT.

The genes are TRBV7-8 and TRBJ2-5; 7 bases match TRBD1. The germline CDR1 and CDR2 sequences are SGHVS and FQNEAQ. J was trimmed by 5 bases and V by 5 bases; bases with no gene match: 8. CDR3 length equals 14 residues. CDR3 loop: CASSKQGLLETQYF. DNA for the CDR3: TGTGCCAGCAGCAAACAGGGGCTGTTGGAGACCCAGTACTTC.

The chain combines TRBV5-1 with TRBJ2-7; 7 bases are shared with TRBD2. The CDR3 length is 15 residues. Per germline, CDR1 SGHRS and CDR2 YFSETQ. J was trimmed by 6 bases and V by 4 bases; bases with no gene match: 13. This CDR3 is CASSQGTTPGSEQYF. Here the CDR3 DNA reads TGCGCCAGCAGCCAAGGGACTACGCCAGGGAGCGAGCAGTACTTC.

J is TRBJ1-2 and V is TRBV29-1, with D possibly being TRBD1 (6 bases). Looked up from germline, CDR1 is SQVTM and CDR2 is ANQGSEA. CDR3 size: 14 residues. V was trimmed by 3 bases and J by 2 bases, leaving 13 bases between them. The CDR3 nucleotides read TGCAGCGTTGAGACGTCAGGGGCCAACTATGGCTACACCTTC. This translates into CSVETSGANYGYTF.

This chain connects TRBV29-1 to TRBJ2-7, with 10 bases lining up with TRBD2. With 4 bases clipped from V and 3 bases from J, the junction kept 6 bases outside the gene matches. This CDR3 has 14 residues. Looked up from germline, CDR1 is SQVTM and CDR2 is ANQGSEA. CDR3 amino acids: CSVVLAGGRYEQYF. In nucleotides, the CDR3 is TGCAGCGTTGTATTAGCGGGGGGCCGCTACGAGCAGTACTTC.

The table lists this clone with a few counts. V gene TRBV2 combines with J gene TRBJ2-1; D perhaps matches TRBD1 (6 bases). Trimming stripped 7 bases from V and 10 bases from J, with 17 bases between. The CDR3 runs to 13 residues. CDR1 and CDR2 from the germline V gene are SNHLY and FYNNEI. The DNA for the CDR3 is TGTGCCAGCAAGGGCACAGGGCTAAAAGAGCAGTTCTTC. It yields the protein CASKGTGLKEQFF.

The V and J genes are TRBV19 and TRBJ2-7; D is undetermined. Trimming removed 4 bases from V and 0 bases from J, with 13 bases in between. The CDR3 is 15 residues long. From germline, CDR1 is LNHDA and CDR2 SQIVND (reference sequence). CDR3 loop: CASSSWAEDSYEQYF. In nucleotides, the CDR3 is TGTGCCAGTAGTAGTTGGGCCGAAGACTCCTACGAGCAGTACTTC. The whole variable domain, filled in from reference TRBV19 and TRBJ2-7, reads DGGITQSPKYLFRKEGQNVTLSCEQNLNHDAMYWYRQDPGQGLRLIYYSQIVNDFQKGDIAEGYSVSREKKESFPLTVTSAQKNPTAFYLCASSSWAEDSYEQYFGPGTRLTVT.

The chain links TRBV27 to TRBJ2-1; D perhaps matches TRBD1 (7 bases). V dropped 5 bases and J dropped 4 bases, with 12 bases sitting between them. CDR1 is MNHEY, CDR2 SMNVEV, per germline (reference sequence). This CDR3 is 14 amino acids long. The CDR3 protein is CASSQGGSYNEQFF. The DNA for the CDR3 is TGTGCCAGCAGTCAGGGGGGTTCGTACAATGAGCAGTTCTTC.

The chain joins TRBV25-1 to TRBJ1-2, with 8 bases aligning to TRBD1. This CDR3 has 13 amino acids. CDR1 MGHDK and CDR2 SYGVNS come from the germline V gene. The V and J ends lost 5 bases and 5 bases, in that order; junction bases with no gene match: 4. The CDR3 protein is CASSTRQGYGYTF. The CDR3 DNA follows: TGTGCCAGCAGTACCCGACAGGGGTATGGCTACACCTTC.

The rearrangement joins TRBV7-8 to TRBJ1-1; 7 positions match TRBD1. The V and J ends lost 5 bases and 3 bases, in that order; junction bases with no gene match: 9. CDR3 length equals 15 residues. Looked up from germline, CDR1 is SGHVS and CDR2 is FQNEAQ. CDR3 nucleotide sequence: TGTGCCAGCAGCCCTTCGGACAGGACTTACACTGAAGCTTTCTTT. Encoded protein: CASSPSDRTYTEAFF.